This TCR beta chain was recorded in a study of blood T cell repertoires in COVID-19. Study details: Researchers got acute and convalescent COVID-19 samples from the United States, Italy and Spain. PBMCs, B-cell-depleted T cells, or T cells were the source of the cDNA or gDNA that made up the material.

Those enrolled in Seattle joined during active infection and were followed longitudinally afterward. Authors' data handling: Quantification of nucleated cells was approximated via reference gene primer amplification. Sequenced by immunoSEQ multiplex PCR; TCRdb stores in-frame clones only, minus some. V, J and clone size derive from that table, while D and trimming were established from the DNA sequence. The table lists roughly 320,000 clones, over 80% of them singletons. Germline V lookup: CDR1 SGHRS, CDR2 YFSETQ. The V end lost 6 bases, the J end lost 0 bases, and 10 bases lay between the germline ends. This CDR3 comprises 15 residues.

The receptor was isolated from a woman aged 45-60 years with COVID-19, enrolled during active disease. The specimen was peripheral blood. The rearrangement uses TRBV5-1 and TRBJ2-6; D is unclear. CDR3 DNA sequence: TGCGCCAGCAAAGCCGTTGACTCTGGGGCCAACGTCCTGACTTTC. This codes for CASKAVDSGANVLTF.